The 26 T cell receptor beta chains in this list originate from one sample, sequenced in a study of blood T cell repertoires in COVID-19. Sequenced by immunoSEQ multiplex PCR; TCRdb stores in-frame clones only, minus some. The table shows under 300,000 clones, with around 87% occurring only once. Sequenced input: PBMCs or T cells enriched from blood (not recorded which). These receptors were taken from a woman in her forties with acute COVID-19.

The chain has TRBV5-1 and TRBJ2-2, with D possibly TRBD2 on 6 matching bases. The CDR3 contains 16 residues. V was pared by 0 bases and J by 2 bases, with 11 bases between. Per germline, CDR1 SGHRS and CDR2 YFSETQ. CDR3 coding DNA: TGCGCCAGCAGCTTGGCCGGAGGGCCTAACACCGGGGAGCTGTTTTTT. Translation: CASSLAGGPNTGELFF.

This clone came up a few times. This chain links TRBV4-2 with TRBJ2-3; 11 nucleotides match TRBD2. CDR3 length equals 16 residues. Germline CDR1 is LGHNA and CDR2 is YNFKEQ. Trimming removed 4 bases from V and 3 bases from J; junction bases left unmatched: 6. The CDR3 DNA reads as TGTGCCAGCAGCCCCGGACTAGCGGGCTTTACAGATACGCAGTATTTT. The encoded protein is CASSPGLAGFTDTQYF.

The chain links TRBV10-2 to TRBJ2-2; 8 bases are a match to TRBD1. The CDR3 contains 17 residues. CDR1 is WSHSY, CDR2 SAAADI, per germline. V trimming: 3 bases; J trimming: 7 bases; junction bases outside the gene matches: 13. CDR3: CASSEGPWTGSVGELFF. CDR3 nucleotide sequence: TGCGCCAGCAGTGAAGGTCCCTGGACAGGGTCTGTCGGGGAGCTGTTTTTT.

The CDR3 nucleotides are TGCGCCAGCAGCCAAGTGTTGGGAGGAAGATACTATGGCTACACCTTC. Translation gives CASSQVLGGRYYGYTF. The gene calls are TRBV4-1 and TRBJ1-2; D is undetermined. V lost 1 base and J lost 3, with 15 bases in between. The CDR3 is 16 residues long. Germline V gene sequence: CDR1 MGHRA, CDR2 YSYEKL.

This sequence joins TRBV12-3 or TRBV12-4 and TRBJ2-5, with 8 positions matching TRBD2. The CDR3 runs 13 residues. With 8 bases clipped from V and 5 bases from J, the junction kept 7 bases outside the gene matches. The CDR3 protein is CASGTRGWETQYF. The CDR3 bases are TGTGCCAGCGGGACTAGGGGGTGGGAGACCCAGTACTTC.

The chain is built from TRBV11-2 and TRBJ1-5; D may be TRBD1 (6 bases). This CDR3 spans 14 amino acids. Trimming pared 5 bases from V and 4 bases from J, leaving 12 bases between. From germline, CDR1 is SGHAT and CDR2 FQNNGV. In DNA, the CDR3 is TGTGCCAGCAGCGGCCCAGGGGAAAATCAGCCCCAGCATTTT. Amino acid sequence: CASSGPGENQPQHF.

This clone appeared once. The chain is built from TRBV11-2 and TRBJ1-5, with 9 bases lining up with TRBD1. V shed 0 bases and J 7 bases; nucleotides not matched to a gene: 10. Germline CDR1 SGHAT, CDR2 FQNNGV. This CDR3 spans 17 amino acids. The CDR3 nucleotides are TGTGCCAGCAGCTTAGATCGGGGACAGGGAAAAGGGCAGCCCCAGCATTTT. It encodes CASSLDRGQGKGQPQHF. Drawing the rest from reference TRBV11-2 and TRBJ1-5, the complete variable domain is EAGVAQSPRYKIIEKRQSVAFWCNPISGHATLYWYQQILGQGPKLLIQFQNNGVVDDSQLPKDRFSAERLKGVDSTLKIQPAKLEDSAVYLCASSLDRGQGKGQPQHFGDGTRLSIL.

J is TRBJ1-2 and V is TRBV30; 7 bases match TRBD1. The J segment lost 5 bases and the V segment lost 2 bases, leaving 14 bases of the junction unmatched. The CDR3 has 16 residues. Germline lookup yields CDR1 GTSNPN and CDR2 SVGIG (reference sequence). The CDR3 is CAWSKPQGRADYGYTF. In DNA form, the CDR3 reads TGTGCCTGGAGTAAACCACAGGGGCGCGCCGATTATGGCTACACCTTC.

The V call is TRBV4-1, the J call TRBJ1-5, with D unresolved. Germline CDR1 is MGHRA and CDR2 is YSYEKL. The V end was cut by 0 bases, the J end by 3 bases, with 6 bases between. The CDR3 consists of 14 residues. CDR3 sequence reads: CASSQDGPNQPQHF. CDR3 in DNA: TGCGCCAGCAGCCAAGATGGGCCCAATCAGCCCCAGCATTTT.

This sequence joins TRBV14 and TRBJ1-2, with 7 bases identical to TRBD1. This CDR3 has 14 amino acids. V trimming: 1 base; J trimming: 7 bases; junction bases outside the gene matches: 6. CDR1 and CDR2 (germline): SGHDN, FVKESK. The chain's CDR3 is CASSQAGTASGYTF. Written as DNA, the CDR3 is TGTGCCAGCAGCCAAGCGGGGACAGCCTCTGGCTACACCTTC. Based on the CDR3 plus reference TRBV14 and TRBJ1-2, the full variable domain is EAGVTQFPSHSVIEKGQTVTLRCDPISGHDNLYWYRRVMGKEIKFLLHFVKESKQDESGMPNNRFLAERTGGTYSTLKVQPAELEDSGVYFCASSQAGTASGYTFGSGTRLTVV.

The genes are TRBV27 and TRBJ2-2; TRBD2 is a possible D gene (5 bases). Germline CDR1 MNHEY, CDR2 SMNVEV (reference sequence). V was pared by 1 base and J by 6 bases, with 9 bases between. This CDR3 contains 14 residues. This CDR3 is CASSLLGLSGELFF. Written as DNA, the CDR3 is TGTGCCAGCAGTTTATTAGGACTTTCCGGGGAGCTGTTTTTT.

This chain joins TRBV7-9 and TRBJ1-2; D call uncertain. This CDR3 region has 16 residues. CDR1 is SEHNR, CDR2 FQNEAQ, per germline (reference sequence). V gave up 0 bases and J gave up 4 bases, with 15 bases separating them. The CDR3 coding sequence is TGTGCCAGCAGCTTAGCCAGCCAGGCGCATCTCTATGGCTACACCTTC. This encodes CASSLASQAHLYGYTF.

The chain couples TRBV5-1 to TRBJ2-2; tentatively, D is TRBD2 (5 bases). The V and J ends lost 4 bases and 2 bases respectively, with 9 bases between them. Looked up from germline, CDR1 is SGHRS and CDR2 is YFSETQ. The CDR3 runs 14 residues. The CDR3 spells CASSRAGNTGELFF. CDR3 DNA sequence: TGCGCCAGCAGCCGGGCGGGTAACACCGGGGAGCTGTTTTTT.

The chain employs TRBV9 and TRBJ1-3; 7 bases line up with TRBD1. J lost 7 bases, V lost 3 bases, and 10 bases had no gene match. This CDR3 is built from 15 residues. CDR1 is SGDLS and CDR2 is YYNGEE in the germline V gene. The CDR3 DNA sequence: TGTGCCAGCAGCGCGACAGGGTCCTTAGGTAACACCATATATTTT. Its translation: CASSATGSLGNTIYF. Based on the CDR3 plus reference TRBV9 and TRBJ1-3, the full variable domain is DSGVTQTPKHLITATGQRVTLRCSPRSGDLSVYWYQQSLDQGLQFLIQYYNGEERAKGNILERFSAQQFPDLHSELNLSSLELGDSALYFCASSATGSLGNTIYFGEGSWLTVV.

The rearrangement links TRBV10-1 to TRBJ2-3; 9 nucleotides line up with TRBD2. This CDR3 contains 15 residues. In germline, CDR1 is WNHNN, CDR2 SYGVQD (reference sequence). After removal of 3 bases from V and 4 bases from J, the junction contained 5 bases not matched to a gene. CDR3 coding DNA: TGCGCCAGCAGTGATGGCGGGAGGGAATCAGATACGCAGTATTTT. It translates to CASSDGGRESDTQYF.

V is TRBV29-1 and J is TRBJ2-7; TRBD2 aligns across 7 bases. CDR3 length equals 16 residues. The germline gives CDR1 SQVTM, CDR2 ANQGSEA. With 3 bases clipped from V and 2 bases from J, the junction kept 13 bases outside the gene matches. The DNA of the CDR3 is TGCAGCGTTGAGCCCCCCCCTAGCGGAACTACCTACGAGCAGTACTTC. Encoded protein: CSVEPPPSGTTYEQYF.

This clone was found once. This chain uses TRBV6-5 with TRBJ2-7, with a tentative D call TRBD1 (6 bases). Between the trimmed V and J ends, which lost 10 bases and 2 bases, there was a span of 15 bases. The length of the CDR3 is 13 residues. Germline V gene data show CDR1 as MNHEY and CDR2 as SVGAGI. CDR3 sequence reads: CATHGAGAYEQYF. The CDR3 nucleotides are TGTGCCACCCACGGGGCAGGGGCCTACGAGCAGTACTTC.

The J gene is TRBJ1-1, the V gene TRBV6-5, with TRBD1 matching 10 bases. This CDR3 has 14 amino acids. With 6 bases clipped from V and 5 bases from J, the junction kept 6 bases outside the gene matches. Germline CDR1 and CDR2: MNHEY and SVGAGI. The CDR3: CASSETGGQTEAFF. The CDR3 region has the DNA TGTGCCAGCAGCGAGACAGGGGGCCAAACTGAAGCTTTCTTT.

There are a few counts of this clone. J is TRBJ2-1 and V is TRBV5-1, with TRBD1 as a possible D gene (6 bases). The germline V gene encodes CDR1 SGHRS and CDR2 YFSETQ. V was pared by 0 bases and J by 6 bases, with 7 bases between. The CDR3 has 13 residues. The CDR3 sequence is CASSLGTVNEQFF. CDR3 sequence (DNA): TGCGCCAGCAGCTTGGGGACAGTCAATGAGCAGTTCTTC.

V gene TRBV25-1 combines with J gene TRBJ2-7; 13 nucleotides match TRBD2. The germline CDR1 and CDR2 sequences are MGHDK and SYGVNS. The V and J ends lost 4 bases and 3 bases, in that order; junction bases with no gene match: 3. The CDR3 runs to 15 residues. CDR3 region: CASSAGLAGRYEQYF. The CDR3 DNA reads as TGTGCCAGCAGTGCGGGACTAGCGGGACGCTACGAGCAGTACTTC.

V and J are TRBV18 and TRBJ2-2; tentative D call: TRBD1 (6 bases). CDR3 size: 15 residues. Per germline, CDR1 KGHSH and CDR2 LQKENI. Trimming removed 0 bases at V and 7 bases at J, with 12 bases between. The CDR3 DNA is TGTGCCAGCTCACCACCGAACAGGGCCCACGGGGAGCTGTTTTTT. This gives the protein CASSPPNRAHGELFF. Using reference TRBV18 and TRBJ2-2 for the parts outside the CDR3, the full variable domain is NAGVMQNPRHLVRRRGQEARLRCSPMKGHSHVYWYRQLPEEGLKFMVYLQKENIIDESGMPKERFSAEFPKEGPSILRIQQVVRGDSAAYFCASSPPNRAHGELFFGEGSRLTVL.

Details on this clone: The sample contains more than one DNA sequence encoding this CDR3. J is TRBJ1-1 and V is TRBV5-1; no clear D gene. CDR1 and CDR2 (germline): SGHRS, YFSETQ. The germline V and J ends were trimmed by 0 bases and 2 bases, with 8 bases remaining between them. This CDR3 is 14 amino acids long. The CDR3 DNA follows: TGCGCCAGCAGCTTGGTGGCGGGAAACACTGAAGCTTTCTTT. Translation gives CASSLVAGNTEAFF.

This chain links TRBV7-2 with TRBJ1-2, with D maybe TRBD1 (5 bases). This CDR3 is 14 amino acids long. Germline V gene lookup returns CDR1 SGHTA and CDR2 FQGNSA. Trimming took off 1 base at V and 14 bases at J, with 20 bases between the two ends. CDR3 region: CASSLVGGQPLRTF. The DNA of the CDR3 is TGTGCCAGCAGCTTAGTAGGCGGACAACCGCTAAGAACCTTC.

A single count supports this clone. The V and J genes are TRBV7-8 and TRBJ1-5; D uncertain. The CDR3 consists of 16 residues. Germline V gene lookup returns CDR1 SGHVS and CDR2 FQNEAQ. V was clipped by 1 base and J by 4 bases, with 14 bases between them. The CDR3 is CASSLELRQTNQPQHF. Here the CDR3 DNA reads TGTGCCAGCAGCTTAGAGCTGCGACAAACAAATCAGCCCCAGCATTTT.

The chain uses TRBV7-9 and TRBJ1-1, with TRBD1 matching over 8 bases. J gave up 7 bases and V 4 bases, and 8 bases lay outside the gene matches. Looked up from germline, CDR1 is SEHNR and CDR2 is FQNEAQ (reference sequence). CDR3 size: 14 residues. The CDR3 nucleotides are TGTGCCAGCAGCTCAGGGACAGGCGACCGTGAAGCTTTCTTT. This translates into CASSSGTGDREAFF.

The CDR3 protein is CASSLGLAGVSETQYF. CDR3 bases: TGTGCCAGTAGTCTCGGACTAGCGGGAGTTTCAGAGACCCAGTACTTC. This chain uses TRBV19 with TRBJ2-5; 13 bases map to TRBD2. CDR3 length: 16 residues. V was pared by 5 bases and J by 4 bases, with 7 bases of the junction left unmatched. From germline, CDR1 is LNHDA and CDR2 SQIVND (reference sequence).